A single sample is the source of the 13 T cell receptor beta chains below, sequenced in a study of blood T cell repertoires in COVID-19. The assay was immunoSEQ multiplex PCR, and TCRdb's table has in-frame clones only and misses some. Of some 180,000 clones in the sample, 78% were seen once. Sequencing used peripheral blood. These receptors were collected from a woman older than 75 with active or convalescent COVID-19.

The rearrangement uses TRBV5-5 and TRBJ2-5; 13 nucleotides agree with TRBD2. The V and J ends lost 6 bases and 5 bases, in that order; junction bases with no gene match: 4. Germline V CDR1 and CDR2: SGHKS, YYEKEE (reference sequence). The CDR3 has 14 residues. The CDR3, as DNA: TGTGCCAGCACCGAGACTAGCGGGGGGGAGACCCAGTACTTC. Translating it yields CASTETSGGETQYF. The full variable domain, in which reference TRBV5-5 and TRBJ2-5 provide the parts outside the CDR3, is DAGVTQSPTHLIKTRGQQVTLRCSPISGHKSVSWYQQVLGQGPQFIFQYYEKEERGRGNFPDRFSARQFPNYSSELNVNALLLGDSALYLCASTETSGGETQYFGPGTRLLVL.

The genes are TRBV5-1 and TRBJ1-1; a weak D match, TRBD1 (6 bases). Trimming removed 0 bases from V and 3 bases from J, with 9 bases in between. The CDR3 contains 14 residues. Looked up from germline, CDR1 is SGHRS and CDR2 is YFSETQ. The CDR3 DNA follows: TGCGCCAGCAGCTTGGAGGACAGATACACTGAAGCTTTCTTT. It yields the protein CASSLEDRYTEAFF.

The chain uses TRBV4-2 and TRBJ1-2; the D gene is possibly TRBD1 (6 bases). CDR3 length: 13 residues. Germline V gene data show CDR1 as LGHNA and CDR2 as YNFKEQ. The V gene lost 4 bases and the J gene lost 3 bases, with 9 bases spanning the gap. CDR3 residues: CASSPQGYYGYTF. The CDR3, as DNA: TGTGCCAGCAGCCCCCAGGGGTACTATGGCTACACCTTC.

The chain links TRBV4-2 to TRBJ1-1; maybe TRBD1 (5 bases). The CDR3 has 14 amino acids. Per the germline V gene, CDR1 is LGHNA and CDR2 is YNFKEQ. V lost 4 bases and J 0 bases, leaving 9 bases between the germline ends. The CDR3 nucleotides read TGTGCCAGCAGCCCGGGGGGGTTGAACACTGAAGCTTTCTTT. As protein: CASSPGGLNTEAFF.

CDR3 sequence: CASSETAGGTDTQYF. The CDR3 region has the DNA TGTGCCAGCAGTGAGACCGCGGGGGGCACAGATACGCAGTATTTT. The gene calls are TRBV2 and TRBJ2-3, with 7 bases lining up with TRBD2. After removal of 3 bases from V and 1 base from J, the junction contained 4 bases not matched to a gene. Germline assignment: CDR1 SNHLY and CDR2 FYNNEI. The CDR3 totals 15 residues.

CDR3 DNA sequence: TGTGCCAGTAGTTTTCAGACAGGGGGCAGTTCACCCCTCCACTTT. As protein: CASSFQTGGSSPLHF. The chain uses TRBV19 and TRBJ1-6; 10 bases are a match to TRBD1. Per the germline V gene, CDR1 is LNHDA and CDR2 is SQIVND (reference sequence). The V segment lost 5 bases and the J segment 9 bases; nucleotides outside the gene matches: 7. The CDR3 runs 15 residues.

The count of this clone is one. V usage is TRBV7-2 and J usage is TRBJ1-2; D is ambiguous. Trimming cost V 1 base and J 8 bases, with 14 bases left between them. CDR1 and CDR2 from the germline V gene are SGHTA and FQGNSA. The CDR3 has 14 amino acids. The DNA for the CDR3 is TGTGCCAGCAGCTTAGGGACGGACTTAGGCGGCTACACCTTC. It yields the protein CASSLGTDLGGYTF.

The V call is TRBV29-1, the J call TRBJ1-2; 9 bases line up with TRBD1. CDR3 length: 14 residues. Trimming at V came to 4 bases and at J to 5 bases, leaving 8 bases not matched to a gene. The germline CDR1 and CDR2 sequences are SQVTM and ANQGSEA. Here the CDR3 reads CSVAKGQGGYGYTF. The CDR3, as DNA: TGCAGCGTTGCTAAGGGACAGGGTGGATATGGCTACACCTTC.

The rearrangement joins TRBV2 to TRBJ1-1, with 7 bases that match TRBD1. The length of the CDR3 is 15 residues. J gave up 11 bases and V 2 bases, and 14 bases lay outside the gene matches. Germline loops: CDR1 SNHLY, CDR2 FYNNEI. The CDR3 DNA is TGTGCCAGCAGTGAACGCATAGGGGGCGCGATCAGTGCTTTCTTT. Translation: CASSERIGGAISAFF.

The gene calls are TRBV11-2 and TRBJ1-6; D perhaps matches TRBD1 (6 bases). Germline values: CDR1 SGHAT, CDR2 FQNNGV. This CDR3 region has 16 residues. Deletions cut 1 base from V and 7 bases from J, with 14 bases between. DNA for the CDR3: TGTGCCAGCAGCTTAGGGCAGGGACACTTAAATTCACCCCTCCACTTT. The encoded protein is CASSLGQGHLNSPLHF.

This CDR3 reads CASSPDGGGGQETQYF. CDR3 sequence (DNA): TGCGCCAGCAGCCCGGACGGCGGGGGGGGTCAAGAGACCCAGTACTTC. The chain links TRBV5-1 to TRBJ2-5; 9 positions match TRBD2. The V segment lost 4 bases and the J segment 2 bases; nucleotides outside the gene matches: 9. There are 16 residues in the CDR3. Germline V gene lookup returns CDR1 SGHRS and CDR2 YFSETQ.

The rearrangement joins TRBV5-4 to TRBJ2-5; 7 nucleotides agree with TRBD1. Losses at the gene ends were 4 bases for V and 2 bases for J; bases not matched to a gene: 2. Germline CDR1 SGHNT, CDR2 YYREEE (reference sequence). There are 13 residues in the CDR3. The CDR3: CASSVGQQETQYF. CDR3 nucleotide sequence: TGTGCCAGCAGCGTGGGACAGCAAGAGACCCAGTACTTC.

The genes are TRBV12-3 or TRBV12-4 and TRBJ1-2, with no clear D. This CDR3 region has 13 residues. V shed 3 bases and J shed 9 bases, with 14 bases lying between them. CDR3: CASSLNSQSRYTF. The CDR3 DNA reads TGTGCCAGCAGTTTGAACAGCCAGTCCCGCTACACCTTC.